This entry concerns a single T cell receptor beta chain. This record comes from a study of preoperative IRX-2 immunotherapy in early breast cancer. Libraries were prepared by immunoSEQ multiplex PCR; TCRdb keeps only in-frame clonotypes and omits some of them. The data hold under 40,000 clones, with roughly 89% observed a single time. The treatment is: preoperative locoregional IRX-2 cytokine immunotherapy. The CDR3 is 16 residues long. V trimming: 7 bases; J trimming: 6 bases; junction bases outside the gene matches: 13. Germline V CDR1 and CDR2: MNHGY, SAAAGT. The clonotype comes from a human donor with breast cancer. The starting material was tumor tissue, obtained after IRX-2 immunotherapy. The chain employs TRBV6-8 and TRBJ1-2; 11 nucleotides match TRBD1. The CDR3 DNA reads as TGTGCCAGCACCGACGGAGGGACAGGGGGGCCCCATGGCTACACCTTC. It encodes CASTDGGTGGPHGYTF.